The source of this T cell receptor (beta chain) is a study of vaccination and CD4 T cells after COVID-19. V lost 5 bases and J 6 bases, leaving 19 bases between the germline ends. The germline V gene encodes CDR1 SEHNR and CDR2 FQNEAQ (reference sequence). The CDR3 has 16 residues. The sample's treatment: roughly 10-day PBMC culture with coronavirus spike peptide pools or control peptides (ViraFEST assay). Cultured CD4+ T-cell DNA underwent Oncomine TCR Beta short-read sequencing. TCRdb passed the PCR reads through MiXCR, listing each CDR3 protein once. The sample lists about 20,000 distinct CDR3 sequences; about 41% were seen once. Comments on this clonotype: Its antigen is undetermined.

This chain uses TRBV7-9 with TRBJ2-2; D is undetermined. The origin of this receptor is a human donor who had recovered from COVID-19. The sequenced material came from CD4+ T cells from blood, cultured in vitro. The CDR3 DNA reads TGTGCCAGCAGCCCCCGGGTTCGCAAGAGGTCCGGGGAGCTGTTTTTT. This sequence encodes CASSPRVRKRSGELFF.